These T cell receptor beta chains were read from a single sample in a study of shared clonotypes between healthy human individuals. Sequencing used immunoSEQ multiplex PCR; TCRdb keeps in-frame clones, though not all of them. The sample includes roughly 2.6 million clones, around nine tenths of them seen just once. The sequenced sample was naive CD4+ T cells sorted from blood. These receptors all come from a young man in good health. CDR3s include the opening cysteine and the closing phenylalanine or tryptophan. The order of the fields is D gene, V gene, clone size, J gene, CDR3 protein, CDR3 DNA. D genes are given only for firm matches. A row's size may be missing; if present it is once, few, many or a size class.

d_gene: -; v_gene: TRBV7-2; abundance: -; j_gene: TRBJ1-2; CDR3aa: CASSLREKPYGYTF; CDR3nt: TGTGCCAGCAGCCTCAGGGAGAAACCCTATGGCTACACCTTC
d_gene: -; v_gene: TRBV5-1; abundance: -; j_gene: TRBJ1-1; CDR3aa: CASSLGMVNTEAFF; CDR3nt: TGCGCCAGCAGCTTGGGTATGGTGAACACTGAAGCTTTCTTT
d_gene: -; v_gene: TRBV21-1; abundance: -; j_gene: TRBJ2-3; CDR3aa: CASSRWGPEDTDTQYF; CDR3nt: TGTGCCAGCAGCCGTTGGGGTCCTGAGGACACAGATACGCAGTATTTT
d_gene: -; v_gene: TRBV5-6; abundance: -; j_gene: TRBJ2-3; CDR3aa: CASSQTGAFTFTDTQYF; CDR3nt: TGTGCCAGCAGCCAAACCGGAGCCTTCACTTTCACAGATACGCAGTATTTT
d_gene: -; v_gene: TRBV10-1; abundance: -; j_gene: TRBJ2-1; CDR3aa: CASSEKAYNEQFF; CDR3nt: TGCGCCAGCAGTGAAAAGGCCTACAATGAGCAGTTCTTC
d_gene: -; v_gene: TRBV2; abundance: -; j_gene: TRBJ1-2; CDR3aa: CASRGLGGYTF; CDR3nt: TGTGCCAGTCGAGGCCTCGGCGGCTACACCTTC
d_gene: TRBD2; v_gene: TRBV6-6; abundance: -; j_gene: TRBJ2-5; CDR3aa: CASSYPLAGVKETQYF; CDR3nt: TGTGCCAGCAGTTACCCCCTAGCGGGAGTAAAAGAGACCCAGTACTTC
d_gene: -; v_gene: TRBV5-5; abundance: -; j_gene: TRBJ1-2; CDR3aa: CASSPVVTAAYGYTF; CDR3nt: TGTGCCAGCAGCCCCGTTGTGACGGCCGCTTATGGCTACACCTTC
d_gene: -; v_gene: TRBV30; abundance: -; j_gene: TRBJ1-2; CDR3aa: CAWSVGGQNGYTF; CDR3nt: TGTGCCTGGAGTGTAGGGGGGCAAAATGGCTACACCTTC
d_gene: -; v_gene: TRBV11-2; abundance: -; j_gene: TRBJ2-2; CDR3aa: CASSFGSVHGELFF; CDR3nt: TGTGCCAGCAGCTTTGGTAGCGTTCACGGGGAGCTGTTTTTT
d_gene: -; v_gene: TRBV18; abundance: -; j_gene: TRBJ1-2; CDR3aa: CASSPLPENYGYTF; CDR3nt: TGTGCCAGCTCACCCTTGCCAGAAAACTATGGCTACACCTTC
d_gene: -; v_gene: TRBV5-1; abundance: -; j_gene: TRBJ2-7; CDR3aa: CASSRARGIRSYEQYF; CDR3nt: TGCGCCAGCAGCCGAGCCCGGGGGATCCGGTCCTACGAGCAGTACTTC
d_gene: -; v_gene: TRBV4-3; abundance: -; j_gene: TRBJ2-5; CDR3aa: CASSKGLQETQYF; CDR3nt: TGCGCCAGCAGCAAGGGACTGCAAGAGACCCAGTACTTC
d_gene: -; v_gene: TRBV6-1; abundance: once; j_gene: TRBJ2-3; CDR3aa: CASSEAVWERYTYTDTQYF; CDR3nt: TGTGCCAGCAGTGAAGCCGTCTGGGAGCGATATACATACACAGATACGCAGTATTTT
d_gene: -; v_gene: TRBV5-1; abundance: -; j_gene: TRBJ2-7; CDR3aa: CASSTNGPYEQYF; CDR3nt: TGCGCCAGCAGCACCAACGGGCCGTACGAGCAGTACTTC
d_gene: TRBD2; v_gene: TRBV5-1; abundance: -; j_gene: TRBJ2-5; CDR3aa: CASSLGPASGRETQYF; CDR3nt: TGCGCCAGCAGCTTGGGGCCCGCTAGCGGGAGGGAGACCCAGTACTTC
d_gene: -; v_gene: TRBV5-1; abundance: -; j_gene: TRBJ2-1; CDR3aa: CASSLHGTPDNEQFF; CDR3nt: TGCGCCAGCAGCTTGCACGGGACCCCGGACAATGAGCAGTTCTTC
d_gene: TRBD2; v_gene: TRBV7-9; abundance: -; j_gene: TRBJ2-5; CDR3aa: CASSLLAGGVETQYF; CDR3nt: TGTGCCAGCAGCTTACTAGCGGGGGGCGTCGAGACCCAGTACTTC
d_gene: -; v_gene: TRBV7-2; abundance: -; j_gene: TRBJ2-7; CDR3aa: CASSLAHYEQYF; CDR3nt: TGTGCCAGCAGCTTAGCCCACTACGAGCAGTACTTC
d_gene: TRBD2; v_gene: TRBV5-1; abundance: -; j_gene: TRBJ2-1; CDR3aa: CASSLEAGVGNEQFF; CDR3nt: TGCGCCAGCAGCTTGGAAGCGGGAGTTGGCAATGAGCAGTTCTTC
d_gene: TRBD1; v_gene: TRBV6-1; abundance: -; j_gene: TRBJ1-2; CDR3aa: CASTFDRGLGDGYTF; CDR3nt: TGTGCCAGCACCTTCGACAGGGGTTTGGGGGATGGCTACACCTTC
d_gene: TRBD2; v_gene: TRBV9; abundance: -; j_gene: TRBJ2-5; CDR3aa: CASSVGGSRETQYF; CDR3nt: TGTGCCAGCAGTGTGGGGGGGAGTAGGGAGACCCAGTACTTC
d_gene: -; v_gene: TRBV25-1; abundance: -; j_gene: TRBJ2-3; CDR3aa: CASTVPGLEGTDTQYF; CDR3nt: TGTGCCAGCACCGTCCCTGGTTTAGAAGGGACAGATACGCAGTATTTT